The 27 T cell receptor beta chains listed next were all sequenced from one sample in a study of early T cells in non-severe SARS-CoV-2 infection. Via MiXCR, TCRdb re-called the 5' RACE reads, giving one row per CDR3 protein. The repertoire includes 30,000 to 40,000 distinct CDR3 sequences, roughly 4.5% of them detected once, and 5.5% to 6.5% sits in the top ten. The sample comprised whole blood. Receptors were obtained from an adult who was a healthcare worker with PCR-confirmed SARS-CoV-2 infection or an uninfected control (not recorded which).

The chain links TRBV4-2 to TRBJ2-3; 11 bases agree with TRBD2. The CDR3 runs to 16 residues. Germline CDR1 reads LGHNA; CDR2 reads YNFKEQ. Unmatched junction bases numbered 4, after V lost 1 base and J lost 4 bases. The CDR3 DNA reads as TGTGCCAGCAGCCAAGGACTAGCGGGGACCTCAGATACGCAGTATTTT. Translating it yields CASSQGLAGTSDTQYF.

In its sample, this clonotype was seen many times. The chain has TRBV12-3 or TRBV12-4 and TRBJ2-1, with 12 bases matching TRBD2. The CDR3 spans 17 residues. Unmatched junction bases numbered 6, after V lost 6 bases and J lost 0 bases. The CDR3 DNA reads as TGTGCCAGCAGCCTACTAGCGGGAGGAATCTCCTACAATGAGCAGTTCTTC. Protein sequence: CASSLLAGGISYNEQFF.

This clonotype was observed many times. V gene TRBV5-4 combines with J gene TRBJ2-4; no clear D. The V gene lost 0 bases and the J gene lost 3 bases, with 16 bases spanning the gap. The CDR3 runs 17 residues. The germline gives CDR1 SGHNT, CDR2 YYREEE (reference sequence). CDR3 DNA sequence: TGTGCCAGCAGCTTGGCAACCAGGCGGAGTAGCAAAAACATTCAGTACTTC. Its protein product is CASSLATRRSSKNIQYF.

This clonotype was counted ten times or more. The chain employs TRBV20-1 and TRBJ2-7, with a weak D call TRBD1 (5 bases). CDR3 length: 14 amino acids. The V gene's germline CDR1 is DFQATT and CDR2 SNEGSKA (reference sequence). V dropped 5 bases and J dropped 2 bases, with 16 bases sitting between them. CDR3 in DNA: TGCAGTGCTGGGGAACTTGGGGCTACCTACGAGCAGTACTTC. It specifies CSAGELGATYEQYF.

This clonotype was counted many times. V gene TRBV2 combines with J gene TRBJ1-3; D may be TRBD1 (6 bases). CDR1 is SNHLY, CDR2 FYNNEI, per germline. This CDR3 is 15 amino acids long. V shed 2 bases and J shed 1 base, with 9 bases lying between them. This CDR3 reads CASSERGASGNTIYF. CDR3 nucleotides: TGTGCCAGCAGTGAAAGGGGGGCTTCTGGAAACACCATATATTTT.

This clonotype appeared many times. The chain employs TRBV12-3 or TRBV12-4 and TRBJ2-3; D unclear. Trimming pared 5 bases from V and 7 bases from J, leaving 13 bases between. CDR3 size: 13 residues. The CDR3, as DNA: TGTGCCAGCAGTCACCGGGCCACTTATACGCAGTATTTT. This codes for CASSHRATYTQYF.

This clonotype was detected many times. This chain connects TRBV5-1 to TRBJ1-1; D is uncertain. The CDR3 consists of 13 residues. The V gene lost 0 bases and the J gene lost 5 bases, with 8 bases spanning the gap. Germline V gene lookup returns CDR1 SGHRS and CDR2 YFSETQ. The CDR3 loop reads CASSLGRETEAFF. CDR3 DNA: TGCGCCAGCAGCTTGGGAAGGGAAACTGAAGCTTTCTTT.

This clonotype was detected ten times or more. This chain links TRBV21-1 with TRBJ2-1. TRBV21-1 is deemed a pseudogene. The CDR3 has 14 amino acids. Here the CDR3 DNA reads TGTGCCAGCAGTAATCACCACCCATACAATGAGCAGTTCTTC. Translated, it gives CASSNHHPYNEQFF.

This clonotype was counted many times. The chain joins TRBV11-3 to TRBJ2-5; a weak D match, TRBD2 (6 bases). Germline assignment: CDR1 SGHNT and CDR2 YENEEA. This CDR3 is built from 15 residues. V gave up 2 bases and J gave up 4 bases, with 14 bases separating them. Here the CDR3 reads CASSLPGEFGETQYF. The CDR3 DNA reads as TGTGCCAGCAGCTTACCGGGAGAGTTTGGAGAGACCCAGTACTTC.

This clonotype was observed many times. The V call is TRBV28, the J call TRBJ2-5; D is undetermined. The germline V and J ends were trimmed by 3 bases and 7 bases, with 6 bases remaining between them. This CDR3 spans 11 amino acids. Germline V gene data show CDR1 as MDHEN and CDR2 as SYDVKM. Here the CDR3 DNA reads TGTGCCAGCAGTTTTATGGGGACCCAGTACTTC. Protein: CASSFMGTQYF.

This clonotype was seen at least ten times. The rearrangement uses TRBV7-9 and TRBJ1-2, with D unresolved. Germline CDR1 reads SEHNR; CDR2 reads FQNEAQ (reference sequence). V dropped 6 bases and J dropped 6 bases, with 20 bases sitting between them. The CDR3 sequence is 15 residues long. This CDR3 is CASRPVRVGKDGYTF. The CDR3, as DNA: TGTGCCAGCAGACCAGTCCGGGTCGGCAAGGATGGCTACACCTTC.

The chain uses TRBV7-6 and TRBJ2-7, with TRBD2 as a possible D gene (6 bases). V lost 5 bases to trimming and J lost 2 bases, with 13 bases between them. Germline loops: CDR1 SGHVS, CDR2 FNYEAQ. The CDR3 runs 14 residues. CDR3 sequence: CASSTLAPTYEQYF. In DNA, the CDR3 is TGTGCCAGCAGCACACTAGCACCAACCTACGAGCAGTACTTC.

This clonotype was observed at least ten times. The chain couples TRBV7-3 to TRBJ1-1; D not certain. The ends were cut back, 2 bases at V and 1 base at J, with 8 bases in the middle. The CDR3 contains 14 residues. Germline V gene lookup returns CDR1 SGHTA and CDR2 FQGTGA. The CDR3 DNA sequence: TGTGCCAGCAGCTTACACAGAACGAACACTGAAGCTTTCTTT. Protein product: CASSLHRTNTEAFF.

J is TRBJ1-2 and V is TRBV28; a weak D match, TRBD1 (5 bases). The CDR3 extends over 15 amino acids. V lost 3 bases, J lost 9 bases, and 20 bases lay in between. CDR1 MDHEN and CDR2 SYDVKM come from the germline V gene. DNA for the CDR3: TGTGCCAGCAGTTTGGGGACCTTGGAGGGTTCGAGCTACACCTTC. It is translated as CASSLGTLEGSSYTF.

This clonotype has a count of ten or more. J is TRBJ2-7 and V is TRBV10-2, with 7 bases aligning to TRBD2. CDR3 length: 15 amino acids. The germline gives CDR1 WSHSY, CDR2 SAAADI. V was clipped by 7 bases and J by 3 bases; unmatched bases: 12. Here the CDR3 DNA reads TGCGCCAGCACTGGGGCGGGAGAAAGGAGCTACGAGCAGTACTTC. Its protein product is CASTGAGERSYEQYF.

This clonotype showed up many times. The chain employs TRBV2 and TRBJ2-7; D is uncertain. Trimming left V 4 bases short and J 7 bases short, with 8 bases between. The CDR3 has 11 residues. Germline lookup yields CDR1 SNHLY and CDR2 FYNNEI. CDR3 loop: CASSALREQYF. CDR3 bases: TGTGCCAGCAGTGCCCTTAGGGAGCAGTACTTC.

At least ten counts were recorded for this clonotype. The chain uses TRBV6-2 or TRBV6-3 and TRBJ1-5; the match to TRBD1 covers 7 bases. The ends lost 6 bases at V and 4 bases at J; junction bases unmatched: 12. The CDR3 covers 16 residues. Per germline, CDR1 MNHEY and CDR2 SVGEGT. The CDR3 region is CASSPRQGWRNQPQHF. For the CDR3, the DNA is TGTGCCAGCAGCCCGCGACAGGGTTGGAGGAATCAGCCCCAGCATTTT.

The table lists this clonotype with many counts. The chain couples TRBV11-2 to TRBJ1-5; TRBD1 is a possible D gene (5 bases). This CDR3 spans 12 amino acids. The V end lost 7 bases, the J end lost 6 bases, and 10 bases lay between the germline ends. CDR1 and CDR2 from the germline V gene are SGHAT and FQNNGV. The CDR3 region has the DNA TGTGCCAGCATTCCGGGGACTCAGCCCCAGCATTTT. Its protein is CASIPGTQPQHF. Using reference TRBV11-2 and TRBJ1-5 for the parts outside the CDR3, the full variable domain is EAGVAQSPRYKIIEKRQSVAFWCNPISGHATLYWYQQILGQGPKLLIQFQNNGVVDDSQLPKDRFSAERLKGVDSTLKIQPAKLEDSAVYLCASIPGTQPQHFGDGTRLSIL.

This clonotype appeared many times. In DNA, the CDR3 is TGTGCCAGCAGTGAACCGGAGGGACAGGCCTTCTACGAGCAGTACTTC. Residues: CASSEPEGQAFYEQYF. The J gene is TRBJ2-7, the V gene TRBV25-1; 8 bases align to TRBD1. J gave up 3 bases and V 2 bases, and 9 bases lay outside the gene matches. This CDR3 region has 16 residues. Germline-derived CDR1 and CDR2 are MGHDK and SYGVNS.

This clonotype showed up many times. The CDR3, as DNA: TGTGCCAGCAGTGCAGACGGGAACGGCAATGAGCAGTTCTTC. Protein: CASSADGNGNEQFF. The genes are TRBV2 and TRBJ2-1; D possibly corresponds to TRBD2 (5 bases). V shed 4 bases and J shed 6 bases, with 13 bases lying between them. The CDR3 covers 14 residues. From germline, CDR1 is SNHLY and CDR2 FYNNEI.

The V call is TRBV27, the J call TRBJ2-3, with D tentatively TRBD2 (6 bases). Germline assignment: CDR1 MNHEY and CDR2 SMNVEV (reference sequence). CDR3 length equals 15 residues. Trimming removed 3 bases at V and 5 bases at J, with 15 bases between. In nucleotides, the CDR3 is TGTGCCAGCAGTTTCTTGGCGGGATCGGTAGATACGCAGTATTTT. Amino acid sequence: CASSFLAGSVDTQYF.

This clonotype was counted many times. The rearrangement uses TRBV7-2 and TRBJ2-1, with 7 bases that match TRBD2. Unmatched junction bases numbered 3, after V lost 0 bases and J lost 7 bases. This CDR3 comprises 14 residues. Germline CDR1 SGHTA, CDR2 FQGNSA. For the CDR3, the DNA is TGTGCCAGCAGCTTAGCGGGAGGGCGGAATGAGCAGTTCTTC. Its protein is CASSLAGGRNEQFF.

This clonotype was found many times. The CDR3 DNA reads as TGTGCCAAAACCGGGACAGGGTACGGAGATCAGCCCCAGCATTTT. Translating it yields CAKTGTGYGDQPQHF. The chain recombines TRBV10-3 with TRBJ1-5; 9 bases match TRBD1. Germline loops: CDR1 ENHRY, CDR2 SYGVKD. This CDR3 has 15 residues. Trimming cost V 10 bases and J 5 bases; bases outside gene matches: 12.

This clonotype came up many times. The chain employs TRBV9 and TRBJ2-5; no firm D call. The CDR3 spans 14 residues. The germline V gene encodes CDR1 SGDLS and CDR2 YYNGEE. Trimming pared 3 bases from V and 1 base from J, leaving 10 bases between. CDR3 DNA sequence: TGTGCCAGCAGCGAAGGGTCAGTCCAAGAGACCCAGTACTTC. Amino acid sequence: CASSEGSVQETQYF. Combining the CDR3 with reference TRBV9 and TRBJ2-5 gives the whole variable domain DSGVTQTPKHLITATGQRVTLRCSPRSGDLSVYWYQQSLDQGLQFLIQYYNGEERAKGNILERFSAQQFPDLHSELNLSSLELGDSALYFCASSEGSVQETQYFGPGTRLLVL.

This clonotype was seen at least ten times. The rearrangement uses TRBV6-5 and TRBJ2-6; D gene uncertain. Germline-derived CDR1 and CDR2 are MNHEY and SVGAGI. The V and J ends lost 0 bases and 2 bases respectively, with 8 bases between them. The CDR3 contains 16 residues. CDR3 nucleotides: TGTGCCAGCAGTTACTCGAGAGGAACTGGGGCCAACGTCCTGACTTTC. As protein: CASSYSRGTGANVLTF.

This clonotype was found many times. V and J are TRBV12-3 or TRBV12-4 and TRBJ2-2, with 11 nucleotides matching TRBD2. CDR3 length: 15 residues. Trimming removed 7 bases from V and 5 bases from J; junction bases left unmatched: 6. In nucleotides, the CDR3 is TGTGCCAGCACCGTGGGACTAGCGGAGACCGGGGAGCTGTTTTTT. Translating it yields CASTVGLAETGELFF.

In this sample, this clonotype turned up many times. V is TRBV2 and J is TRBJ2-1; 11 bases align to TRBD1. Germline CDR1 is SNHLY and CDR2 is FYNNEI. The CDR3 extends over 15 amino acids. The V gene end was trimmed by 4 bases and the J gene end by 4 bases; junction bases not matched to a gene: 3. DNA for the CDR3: TGTGCCAGCAGTGGGGACAGGGGGATATACAATGAGCAGTTCTTC. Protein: CASSGDRGIYNEQFF.